The 22 T cell receptor beta chains in this list originate from one sample, sequenced in a study of blood T cell repertoires in COVID-19. Repertoires were generated with immunoSEQ multiplex PCR, while TCRdb's copy carries only in-frame clones and drops some. Of 110,000 or so clones listed, about 80% were seen once; the top ten hold around 8.5%. Sequences were obtained from peripheral blood. The receptors stem from a woman between 40 and 50 years old with acute or convalescent COVID-19.

This chain uses TRBV7-9 with TRBJ1-5; 8 bases match TRBD1. This CDR3 contains 13 residues. V gave up 8 bases and J gave up 9 bases; unmatched junction bases: 9. The germline CDR1 and CDR2 sequences are SEHNR and FQNEAQ (reference sequence). The CDR3 loop is CASGPRGRPPQHF. CDR3 coding DNA: TGTGCCAGCGGTCCCAGGGGGCGGCCGCCCCAGCATTTT.

On this clone itself: The DNA is left out, because the CDR3 cannot be placed on it with certainty; the CDR3 is given as TCRdb lists it. The chain carries TRBV19 and TRBJ1-2; whether TRBD1, the table's D call, matches the DNA was not checked. Germline V lookup: CDR1 LNHDA, CDR2 SQIVND (reference sequence). The CDR3 comprises 12 residues, both ends counted. The CDR3: CASTSDRGGYTF.

V gene TRBV5-8 combines with J gene TRBJ1-1; D is undetermined. The CDR3 consists of 14 residues. The germline V gene has CDR1 SGHTS and CDR2 YDEGEE. V lost 4 bases and J lost 0, with 10 bases in between. Written as DNA, the CDR3 is TGTGCCAGCAGCCGGGGAGCTATGAACACTGAAGCTTTCTTT. Its protein product is CASSRGAMNTEAFF. Combining the CDR3 with reference TRBV5-8 and TRBJ1-1 gives the whole variable domain EAGVTQSPTHLIKTRGQQATLRCSPISGHTSVYWYQQALGLGLQFLLWYDEGEERNRGNFPPRFSGRQFPNYSSELNVNALELEDSALYLCASSRGAMNTEAFFGQGTRLTVV.

The chain couples TRBV5-4 to TRBJ1-2; TRBD1 might be the D (5 bases). In germline, CDR1 is SGHNT, CDR2 YYREEE (reference sequence). V lost 0 bases and J lost 0, with 6 bases in between. This CDR3 region has 14 residues. CDR3 in DNA: TGTGCCAGCAGCTTGGTAGGGGCTAACTATGGCTACACCTTC. Its protein is CASSLVGANYGYTF.

The chain employs TRBV6-5 and TRBJ2-7; TRBD1 matches 10 bases. The CDR3 has 14 residues. After removal of 9 bases from V and 2 bases from J, the junction contained 7 bases not matched to a gene. The germline V gene encodes CDR1 MNHEY and CDR2 SVGAGI. Here the CDR3 reads CASTLGQGTYEQYF. The DNA of the CDR3 is TGTGCCAGTACCCTGGGACAGGGGACCTACGAGCAGTACTTC.

The V gene is TRBV5-6, the J gene TRBJ1-5, with 7 bases fitting TRBD1. The CDR3 runs 14 residues. Per germline, CDR1 SGHDT and CDR2 YYEEEE. With 4 bases clipped from V and 4 bases from J, the junction kept 5 bases outside the gene matches. The CDR3 DNA sequence: TGTGCCAGCAGCCCTCAGGGGGTGAATCAGCCCCAGCATTTT. The encoded protein is CASSPQGVNQPQHF.

This clone was seen once. The chain couples TRBV6-5 to TRBJ1-2; TRBD1 agrees at 7 bases. CDR1 and CDR2 (germline): MNHEY, SVGAGI. J was trimmed by 5 bases and V by 5 bases; bases with no gene match: 2. The CDR3 has 12 residues. The CDR3 coding sequence is TGTGCCAGCAGTCCGACAGGGTATGGCTACACCTTC. Residues: CASSPTGYGYTF.

This chain uses TRBV27 with TRBJ2-2; TRBD1 is a possible D gene (5 bases). The V end lost 1 base, the J end lost 4 bases, and 13 bases lay between the germline ends. In germline, CDR1 is MNHEY, CDR2 SMNVEV (reference sequence). This CDR3 has 16 amino acids. The CDR3 DNA is TGTGCCAGCAGTTTATGGCAGGGTACGGGCACCGGGGAGCTGTTTTTT. Protein: CASSLWQGTGTGELFF.

J is TRBJ2-7 and V is TRBV3-1 (or the pseudogene TRBV3-2), with D possibly matching TRBD2 (7 bases). The ends were cut back, 4 bases at V and 2 bases at J, with 18 bases in the middle. This CDR3 region has 16 residues. Per germline, CDR1 LGHDT and CDR2 YNNKEL (reference sequence). The CDR3 DNA reads TGTGCCAGCAGCCCCTTAGGGGGGGGTCGGACCTACGAGCAGTACTTC. Translated, it gives CASSPLGGGRTYEQYF.

The V and J genes are TRBV6-1 and TRBJ1-2; tentative D call: TRBD1 (6 bases). V lost 3 bases, J lost 6 bases, and 11 bases lay in between. CDR1 is MNHNS and CDR2 is SASEGT in the germline V gene. This CDR3 region has 13 residues. In DNA, the CDR3 is TGTGCCAGCAGTGATAAGGGGGGGCATGGCTACACCTTC. Encoded protein: CASSDKGGHGYTF.

The chain employs TRBV10-1 and TRBJ2-2, with 9 bases aligning to TRBD2. After removal of 6 bases from V and 1 base from J, the junction contained 6 bases not matched to a gene. This CDR3 comprises 16 residues. CDR1 is WNHNN and CDR2 is SYGVQD in the germline V gene (reference sequence). CDR3 in DNA: TGCGCCAGCAGCGGGACTAGCAGAAGGAACACCGGGGAGCTGTTTTTT. As protein: CASSGTSRRNTGELFF.

This rearrangement joins TRBV2 to TRBJ1-2; 8 bases line up with TRBD1. The length of the CDR3 is 14 residues. Trimming at V came to 5 bases and at J to 6 bases, leaving 8 bases not matched to a gene. Germline loops: CDR1 SNHLY, CDR2 FYNNEI. The CDR3 DNA reads as TGTGCCAGCAGTTTACAGCAGGGGGCGGATGGCTACACCTTC. Translation gives CASSLQQGADGYTF.

The J gene is TRBJ2-4, the V gene TRBV30; a weak D match, TRBD1 (6 bases). Germline lookup yields CDR1 GTSNPN and CDR2 SVGIG (reference sequence). The CDR3 runs to 13 residues. Trimming took 2 bases from V and 6 from J, leaving 11 bases between them. The CDR3 protein is CAWSLQGTNIQYF. The CDR3 DNA is TGTGCCTGGAGTCTACAGGGCACAAACATTCAGTACTTC.

V usage is TRBV2 and J usage is TRBJ1-1; TRBD1 matches 8 bases. The V gene end was trimmed by 4 bases and the J gene end by 5 bases; junction bases not matched to a gene: 9. The CDR3 runs to 15 residues. Germline V gives CDR1 SNHLY, CDR2 FYNNEI. The CDR3 DNA reads as TGTGCCAGCAGTGGGGCTGGACAGGGTGGAACTGAAGCTTTCTTT. As protein: CASSGAGQGGTEAFF.

In the case of this clone: At the DNA level, this CDR3 is encoded by other sequences in the same sample as well. V usage is TRBV11-3 and J usage is TRBJ1-1; D not certain. V lost 3 bases and J lost 5, with 10 bases in between. Germline V gene sequence: CDR1 SGHNT, CDR2 YENEEA. This CDR3 is built from 13 residues. The CDR3 sequence is CASSFIGGTEAFF. As DNA, the CDR3 is TGTGCCAGCAGCTTCATCGGCGGGACTGAAGCTTTCTTT.

The chain's CDR3 is CASRTSGGARYNEQFF. DNA of the CDR3: TGTGCCAGCAGAACTAGCGGGGGGGCTCGGTACAATGAGCAGTTCTTC. The chain employs TRBV3-1 (or the pseudogene TRBV3-2) and TRBJ2-1; TRBD2 matches 13 bases. V shed 6 bases and J 4 bases; nucleotides not matched to a gene: 6. From germline, CDR1 is LGHDT and CDR2 YNNKEL (reference sequence). This CDR3 is built from 16 residues.

The chain recombines TRBV18 with TRBJ2-3; TRBD2 matches at 8 bases. The CDR3 consists of 15 residues. The trim removed 3 bases at V and 4 bases at J, leaving 6 bases unmatched. Looked up from germline, CDR1 is KGHSH and CDR2 is LQKENI. CDR3 nucleotides: TGTGCCAGCTCACCCACGGGGGGGGAAGCAGATACGCAGTATTTT. This gives the protein CASSPTGGEADTQYF.

The chain links TRBV6-1 to TRBJ1-2, with 8 positions matching TRBD1. Per the germline V gene, CDR1 is MNHNS and CDR2 is SASEGT. The CDR3 sequence is 15 residues long. With V trimmed by 6 bases and J by 4 bases, 10 bases remained unmatched. As DNA, the CDR3 is TGTGCCAGCAGGGACCTCACAGGGGGAAGCTATGGCTACACCTTC. It codes for CASRDLTGGSYGYTF.

This clone is a singleton in its sample. The same CDR3 arises from other DNA sequences in this sample as well. The gene calls are TRBV13 and TRBJ1-6; D possibly corresponds to TRBD1 (5 bases). The CDR3 spans 13 residues. From germline, CDR1 is PRHDT and CDR2 FYEKMQ (reference sequence). V lost 2 bases and J 6 bases, leaving 5 bases between the germline ends. The CDR3 protein is CASSLQGNSPLHF. CDR3 coding DNA: TGTGCCAGCAGCTTACAGGGTAATTCACCCCTCCACTTT.

The CDR3 loop reads CASSPLGQGMGANVLTF. In DNA form, the CDR3 reads TGTGCCAGCAGCCCACTGGGACAGGGGATGGGGGCCAACGTCCTGACTTTC. This sequence joins TRBV3-1 (or the pseudogene TRBV3-2) and TRBJ2-6; 10 positions match TRBD1. J gave up 4 bases and V 4 bases, and 7 bases lay outside the gene matches. The CDR3 runs to 17 residues. Germline CDR1 LGHDT, CDR2 YNNKEL (reference sequence).

The genes are TRBV30 and TRBJ1-6, with D possibly being TRBD1 (6 bases). Trimming cost V 0 bases and J 9 bases, with 15 bases left between them. There are 15 residues in the CDR3. Germline CDR1 GTSNPN, CDR2 SVGIG (reference sequence). The CDR3 DNA sequence: TGTGCCTGGAGTGTACGACGCGTCAGGGGTTCACCCCTCCACTTT. Protein sequence: CAWSVRRVRGSPLHF.

The V gene is TRBV15, the J gene TRBJ1-2; no clear D gene. In germline, CDR1 is LNHNV, CDR2 YYDKDF (reference sequence). V was trimmed by 1 base and J by 3 bases, leaving 12 bases between them. This CDR3 is built from 15 residues. The CDR3, as DNA: TGTGCCACCAGCAGAGTACCGGGTGCCCACTATGGCTACACCTTC. Translated: CATSRVPGAHYGYTF.